A selection of T cell receptor beta chains follows, all from one sample in a study of blood T cell repertoires in COVID-19. Profiling relied on immunoSEQ multiplex PCR, and the TCRdb table lists in-frame clones only, not all of them. The table lists hundreds of thousands of clones, roughly 86% of them singletons. Sequenced: PBMCs or T cells enriched from blood (not recorded which). Every receptor here comes from a woman aged 25 to 39 who had recovered from COVID-19. Both conserved end residues are part of each CDR3. A D gene is named only where the DNA matches it firmly. A clone size is listed for some rows: how often the clone was seen (once, few, many), or a class if it is expanded.

D gene	V gene	J gene	clone size	CDR3 DNA	CDR3 protein
.	TRBV5-5	TRBJ2-7	.	TGTGCCAGCAGCTTGGCACAGCCCTACGAGCAGTACTTC	CASSLAQPYEQYF
TRBD1	TRBV10-3	TRBJ2-3	once	TGTGCCATCAGTGAGTTGACAGGGGCCCATTTTGGGACGCAGTATTTT	CAISELTGAHFGTQYF
TRBD2	TRBV3-1/TRBV3-2	TRBJ2-1	.	TGTGCCAGCAGCCGTTCTAGCGGGGGGAGGTTGTTCTTC	CASSRSSGGRLFF
.	TRBV7-2	TRBJ1-5	.	TGTGCCAGCAGCTCTGTTCCGCGCGGCAATCAGCCCCAGCATTTT	CASSSVPRGNQPQHF
.	TRBV11-3	TRBJ2-1	.	TGTGCCAGCAGCTTAGACCCCCGGGGGAACAATGAGCAGTTCTTC	CASSLDPRGNNEQFF
TRBD2	TRBV7-2	TRBJ2-7	.	TGTGCCAGCAGCTTAGTAAGCGGGAGGGGAGGATACGAGCAGTACTTC	CASSLVSGRGGYEQYF
.	TRBV19	TRBJ1-2	.	TGTGCCAGTAGTATAGCCAGGGGATCGAACTATGGCTACACCTTC	CASSIARGSNYGYTF
.	TRBV10-3	TRBJ1-5	.	TGTGCCATCAGTGAGTCGAATGCGGAACAGCCCCAGCATTTT	CAISESNAEQPQHF
.	TRBV3-1/TRBV3-2	TRBJ1-3	.	TGTGCCAGCAGCCAAGATTCGACAGCGGGCTCTGGAAACACCATATATTTT	CASSQDSTAGSGNTIYF
.	TRBV7-2	TRBJ1-6	.	TGTGCCAGCAGCTATGGGACATCGAGCTCCTATAATTCACCCCTCCACTTT	CASSYGTSSSYNSPLHF
.	TRBV4-3	TRBJ1-4	.	TGCGCCAGCAGCCTGGGGACACTTTCTAATGAAAAACTGTTTTTT	CASSLGTLSNEKLFF
TRBD1	TRBV10-1	TRBJ1-2	.	TGCGCCAGCAGTGGGACAGGGGGCCACGGCTACACCTTC	CASSGTGGHGYTF
TRBD2	TRBV3-1/TRBV3-2	TRBJ2-3	.	TGTGCCAGCAGCCACGAGACCGGGACTAGCGGGAGGAGATCAGATACGCAGTATTTT	CASSHETGTSGRRSDTQYF
TRBD1	TRBV3-1/TRBV3-2	TRBJ2-7	.	TGTGCCAGCAGCCAAGGACCCGGACAGGGACTGTACGAGCAGTACTTC	CASSQGPGQGLYEQYF
.	TRBV15	TRBJ1-2	.	TGTGCCACCAGCCGACGGGAGGGGCCCTATGGCTACACCTTC	CATSRREGPYGYTF
.	TRBV5-6	TRBJ2-7	once	TGTGCCAGCAGCTTGGGCTATTACGAGCAGTACTTC	CASSLGYYEQYF
.	TRBV28	TRBJ1-3	.	TGTGCCAGCAGTTTAACAGGTTACTCTGGAAACACCATATATTTT	CASSLTGYSGNTIYF
.	TRBV29-1	TRBJ1-1	.	TGCAGCGGCGCTTCGGGGGACACTGAAGCTTTCTTT	CSGASGDTEAFF
.	TRBV5-1	TRBJ2-2	.	TGCGCCAGCAGCCGCGGAGGGGGCGCGGGCACCGGGGAGCTGTTTTTT	CASSRGGGAGTGELFF
.	TRBV5-1	TRBJ1-5	once	TGCGCCAGCAGCCTAAACAGGAATCAGCCCCAGCATTTT	CASSLNRNQPQHF
.	TRBV19	TRBJ2-1	.	TGTGCTAGTAGTCAGGCGGGCGGGATTTACAATGAGCAGTTCTTC	CASSQAGGIYNEQFF
TRBD1	TRBV30	TRBJ1-4	.	TGTGCCTGGAGCCGAGCGCCGGGACAGGGCCCGGAAAAACTGTTTTTT	CAWSRAPGQGPEKLFF
TRBD1	TRBV5-4	TRBJ2-2	once	TGTGCCAGCAGAACCGGGACAGGTGTTACCGGGGAGCTGTTTTTT	CASRTGTGVTGELFF
.	TRBV11-2	TRBJ2-1	.	TGTGCCAGCAGCTTAGGTTGGACAGCATCCTACAATGAGCAGTTCTTC	CASSLGWTASYNEQFF
.	TRBV19	TRBJ2-1	.	TGTGCCAGTAGTATCACTAGCAACTACAATGAGCAGTTCTTC	CASSITSNYNEQFF
.	TRBV23-1	TRBJ1-2	.	TGCGCCAGCAGTCCAGGGCCAGCTAACTATGGCTACACCTTC	CASSPGPANYGYTF
.	TRBV6-5	TRBJ1-6	.	TGTGCCAGCAGGGGGGCGGGGGAGTCCCTCCACTTT	CASRGAGESLHF
.	TRBV30	TRBJ2-7	.	TGTGCCTGGAGTGTAGGGGTCCACGAGCAGTACTTC	CAWSVGVHEQYF
TRBD2	TRBV10-3	TRBJ2-3	.	TGTGCCATCAGTGGCCTAGCGGGAAGCACAGATACGCAGTATTTT	CAISGLAGSTDTQYF
.	TRBV10-3	TRBJ1-6	few	TGTGCCATCAGAGGGGACTTCTATAATTCACCCCTCCACTTT	CAIRGDFYNSPLHF
.	TRBV30	TRBJ1-1	.	TGTGCCTGGAGTCAGGGCACTGAAGCTTTCTTT	CAWSQGTEAFF
.	TRBV4-1	TRBJ1-2	once	TGCGCCAGCAGCCAAGATCGACAGAACAACTATGGCTACACCTTC	CASSQDRQNNYGYTF
.	TRBV18	TRBJ2-2	.	TGTGCCAGCTCACCACCCTCAGGGTCTCCCCACACCGGGGAGCTGTTTTTT	CASSPPSGSPHTGELFF
TRBD1	TRBV7-9	TRBJ1-6	.	TGTGCCAGCAGCTCGCCGGGACAGGGTAACTCACCCCTCCACTTT	CASSSPGQGNSPLHF
TRBD2	TRBV30	TRBJ2-3	.	TGTGCCTGGAGTACTAGCGCCGGGGCAGATACGCAGTATTTT	CAWSTSAGADTQYF
TRBD2	TRBV6-5	TRBJ2-7	.	TGTGCCAGCAGTTACTCCCCGTCGGGGGGGGCATACGAGCAGTACTTC	CASSYSPSGGAYEQYF
.	TRBV12-3/TRBV12-4	TRBJ1-6	.	TGTGCCAGCAGTTTAGGGGTTTGGAGACCCCTCCACTTT	CASSLGVWRPLHF
.	TRBV18	TRBJ1-5	.	TGTGCCAGCTCAGCGGCACGCAATCAGCCCCAGCATTTT	CASSAARNQPQHF
.	TRBV12-3/TRBV12-4	TRBJ2-2	once	TGTGCCAGCAGTTTAGGGCCACTAGAACGGCTGTTTTTT	CASSLGPLERLFF
.	TRBV28	TRBJ2-3	.	TGTGCCAGCAGTGACGGAGGGCGGGGGCCCACAGATACGCAGTATTTT	CASSDGGRGPTDTQYF
TRBD1	TRBV19	TRBJ1-1	.	TGTGCCAGTAGGGACAGGGTCACTGAAGCTTTCTTT	CASRDRVTEAFF
.	TRBV6-5	TRBJ1-1	.	TGTGCCAGCATTTCCTTGAGAGAGGACACTGAAGCTTTCTTT	CASISLREDTEAFF
TRBD2	TRBV9	TRBJ2-5	.	TGTGCCAGCAGCCTTACTAGCGGCCGATCGGAGACCCAGTACTTC	CASSLTSGRSETQYF
.	TRBV11-2	TRBJ2-5	once	TGTGCCAGCAGCTTGGGACTTCAGGAGACCCAGTACTTC	CASSLGLQETQYF